This T cell receptor beta chain was identified in a study of cytomegalovirus exposure and HLA in healthy donors. This clone appeared a few times. Method: immunoSEQ multiplex PCR; TCRdb's copy keeps in-frame clones and lacks some. The table lists about 130,000 clones, roughly nine tenths of them singletons. CDR3 length equals 11 residues. With 4 bases removed from V and 8 bases from J, the gap between germline ends came to 8 bases. Germline-derived CDR1 and CDR2 are GTSNPN and SVGIG (reference sequence). The receptor's source is a woman aged 18 to 35 in good health and CMV-seronegative. The source material was PBMCs. The chain has TRBV30 and TRBJ2-2; D uncertain. CDR3 in DNA: TGTGCCTGGACAGAAACGGGGGAGCTGTTTTTT. Encoded protein: CAWTETGELFF. The entire variable domain, with the rest obtained from reference TRBV30 and TRBJ2-2, is as follows: SQTIHQWPATLVQPVGSPLSLECTVEGTSNPNLYWYRQAAGRGLQLLFYSVGIGQISSEVPQNLSASRPQDRQFILSSKKLLLSDSGFYLCAWTETGELFFGEGSRLTVL.